This T cell receptor (beta chain) was sequenced during a study of blood T cell repertoires in COVID-19. For the study at large: Sites across the United States, Italy and Spain contributed samples from acute and convalescent COVID-19.

There are 16 residues in the CDR3. Looked up from germline, CDR1 is SGHRS and CDR2 is YFSETQ. The junction had 3 bases not matched to a gene; V was cut back by 4 bases and J by 2 bases. Enrolled through a virtual design, the participants were between about 18 and 100 years of age and came from about two dozen US areas. Cohorts were determined from participant-reported clinical history. The data were produced by immunoSEQ multiplex PCR, yet TCRdb's version contains in-frame clones alone and is incomplete. There are 240,000 or so clones in the sample; roughly 90% occur only once, and under 9.5% lies in the top ten.

The V call is TRBV5-1, the J call TRBJ2-3, with 14 bases identical to TRBD2. Sequencing was performed on PBMCs or T cells enriched from blood (not recorded which). The receptor was isolated from a man aged 40-49 years who had recovered from COVID-19. This CDR3 is CASSAGLAGDTDTQYF. CDR3 DNA: TGCGCCAGCAGCGCGGGACTAGCGGGGGACACAGATACGCAGTATTTT.